This T cell receptor beta chain derives from a study of cytomegalovirus exposure and HLA in healthy donors. With respect to this clone: Its antigen is not identified.

Study-wide results and caveats: It was reportedly the case that the classifier diagnosed cytomegalovirus status with high specificity and sensitivity.

Some clones are missing from TCRdb's copy, which holds only in-frame ones; the method was immunoSEQ multiplex PCR. The table lists about 250,000 clones, roughly 87% of them singletons. The CDR3 covers 12 residues. Germline CDR1 MNHEY, CDR2 SVGAGI. V lost 6 bases and J 3 bases, leaving 6 bases between the germline ends. The V gene is TRBV6-5, the J gene TRBJ2-1; D may be TRBD2 (6 bases). The receptor comes from a man aged 18-30 years in good health and CMV-seropositive. Input material: PBMCs. CDR3 in DNA: TGTGCCAGCAGGGACTACTACAATGAGCAGTTCTTC. It specifies CASRDYYNEQFF.